The rows below give T cell receptor beta chains drawn from one sample of a study of human T cells and chemical hapten exposure. TCRdb fed the RACE reads into MiXCR, producing one record per CDR3 protein. The sample gives some 49,000 distinct CDR3 sequences, around a tenth of which show up once; roughly 4.1% is in the top ten. Sequenced material: whole blood, taken in connection with sensitization to the hapten diphenylcyclopropenone (DPC). These receptors were taken from a woman aged 45-60 years with alopecia areata. Some clones in this sample may be carry-over from other donors' samples. Each CDR3 is given with its conserved first and last residue. D genes are given only for firm matches.

V | D | CDR3
TRBV7-2 | . | CASSLERVSTEAFF
TRBV12-3/TRBV12-4 | . | CASSVHGGDEKLFF
TRBV5-1 | . | CASSLIGGTQTYEQYF
TRBV29-1 | . | CSVEESTGELFF
TRBV5-1 | . | CASSLAARGREQYF
TRBV18 | TRBD1 | CASSPRDRGRDYGYTF
TRBV11-2 | TRBD2 | CASSKGLAAQETQYF
TRBV18 | . | CASSPIIDSYEQYF
TRBV20-1 | . | CSARDTTTGDTQYF
TRBV20-1 | TRBD2 | CSARLAGGVNEQYF
TRBV28 | . | CASRNNQPQHF